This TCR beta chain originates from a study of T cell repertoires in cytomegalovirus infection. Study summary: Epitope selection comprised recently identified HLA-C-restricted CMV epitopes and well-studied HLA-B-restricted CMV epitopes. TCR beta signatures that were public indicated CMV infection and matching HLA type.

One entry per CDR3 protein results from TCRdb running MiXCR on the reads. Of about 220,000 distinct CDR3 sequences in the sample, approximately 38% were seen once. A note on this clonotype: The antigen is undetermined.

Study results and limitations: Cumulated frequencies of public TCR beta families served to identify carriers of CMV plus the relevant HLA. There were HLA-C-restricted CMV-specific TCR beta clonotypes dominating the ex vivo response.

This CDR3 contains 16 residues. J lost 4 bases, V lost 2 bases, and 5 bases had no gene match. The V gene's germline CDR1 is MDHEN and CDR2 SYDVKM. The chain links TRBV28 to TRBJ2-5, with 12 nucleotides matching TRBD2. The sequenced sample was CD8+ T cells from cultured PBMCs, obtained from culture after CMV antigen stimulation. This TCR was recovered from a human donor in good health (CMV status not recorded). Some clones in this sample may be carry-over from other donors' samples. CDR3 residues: CASSLQLAGGGETQYF. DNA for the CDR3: TGTGCCAGCAGTTTACAGCTAGCGGGAGGGGGAGAGACCCAGTACTTC.